The next 18 T cell receptor beta chains were all read from a single sample in a study of blood T cell repertoires in COVID-19 (dated by TCRdb to 2020 to 2021). The method behind the library was the immunoSEQ multiplex PCR assay. The source is immuneACCESS, and TCRdb retained only in-frame sequences with V and J called. Part of the clones is not carried over; for the studies checked, unresolved V genes explain less than half of this, and the remainder is unexplained. Counted in this sample were 80,000 to 100,000 clones; 75% to 85% of them appeared once. The ten largest clonotypes hold 15% to 20% of the sample. Sequencing was performed on peripheral blood. Receptors were obtained from a human donor in a cohort sampled during active COVID-19.

This chain connects TRBV18 to TRBJ2-7, with 13 bases fitting TRBD2. CDR3 length equals 18 residues. CDR1 is KGHSH and CDR2 is LQKENI in the germline V gene. J lost 3 bases, V lost 5 bases, and 13 bases had no gene match. The CDR3 region is CASSAYTKTSGGLYEQYF. CDR3 DNA: TGTGCCAGCTCAGCGTACACGAAGACTAGCGGGGGGCTCTACGAGCAGTACTTC.

This rearrangement joins TRBV5-1 to TRBJ1-6; 9 nucleotides agree with TRBD1. Germline CDR1 reads SGHRS; CDR2 reads YFSETQ. CDR3 length: 20 residues. V was clipped by 0 bases and J by 0 bases; unmatched bases: 10. The CDR3 spells CASSLDPPGQGSSYNSPLHF. The CDR3 DNA is TGCGCCAGCAGCTTGGATCCCCCGGGACAGGGAAGCTCCTATAATTCACCCCTCCACTTT.

The V gene is TRBV28, the J gene TRBJ2-3; D remains unclear. The CDR3 has 11 amino acids. Germline CDR1 reads MDHEN; CDR2 reads SYDVKM. Here the CDR3 reads CALRGHDTQYF. The CDR3 coding sequence is TGTGCTCTCCGCGGCCACGATACGCAGTATTTT.

Comments on this clone: The same CDR3 can be traced to other DNA sequences in this sample. In nucleotides, the CDR3 is TGTGCCAGCTCACCGGGAGGGAACACTGAAGCTTTCTTT. This gives the protein CASSPGGNTEAFF. The rearrangement uses TRBV18 and TRBJ1-1, with unresolved D. Germline loops: CDR1 KGHSH, CDR2 LQKENI. The V end lost 3 bases, the J end lost 1 base, and 6 bases lay between the germline ends. This CDR3 has 13 residues.

The chain combines TRBV13 with TRBJ2-5; 9 nucleotides align to TRBD1. The CDR3 is made up of 17 amino acids. J lost 2 bases, V lost 0 bases, and 7 bases had no gene match. Germline V CDR1 and CDR2: PRHDT, FYEKMQ (reference sequence). The CDR3 region is CASSLGGTGRGQETQYF. The CDR3 DNA follows: TGTGCCAGCAGCTTAGGGGGGACAGGGCGGGGGCAAGAGACCCAGTACTTC.

This chain uses TRBV18 with TRBJ2-7; D is possibly TRBD2 (5 bases). The CDR3 runs to 13 residues. The germline gives CDR1 KGHSH, CDR2 LQKENI. Trimming pared 2 bases from V and 5 bases from J, leaving 10 bases between. The CDR3 DNA sequence: TGTGCCAGCTCACCAGAGGGTTTCGACGAGCAGTACTTC. Protein: CASSPEGFDEQYF. Full variable domain (outside the CDR3, taken from reference TRBV18 and TRBJ2-7): NAGVMQNPRHLVRRRGQEARLRCSPMKGHSHVYWYRQLPEEGLKFMVYLQKENIIDESGMPKERFSAEFPKEGPSILRIQQVVRGDSAAYFCASSPEGFDEQYFGPGTRLTVT.

The genes are TRBV23-1 and TRBJ2-7, with 14 bases matching TRBD2. TRBV23-1 is an open reading frame, and its role is uncertain. There are 16 residues in the CDR3. After removal of 10 bases from V and 2 bases from J, the junction contained 10 bases not matched to a gene. CDR3: CAKTPGLAGETYEQYF. In DNA, the CDR3 is TGCGCCAAAACCCCGGGACTAGCGGGAGAGACCTACGAGCAGTACTTC.

This chain links TRBV7-9 with TRBJ1-3, with 9 bases identical to TRBD1. Germline lookup yields CDR1 SEHNR and CDR2 FQNEAQ (reference sequence). There are 15 residues in the CDR3. Germline trimming cut 3 bases from V and 3 bases from J; bases unmatched to any gene: 3. CDR3 nucleotide sequence: TGTGCCAGCAGCTTGACAGGGGGTCTTGGAAACACCATATATTTT. Protein sequence: CASSLTGGLGNTIYF.

This chain connects TRBV9 to TRBJ1-4; TRBD1 agrees at 7 bases. This CDR3 comprises 14 residues. Germline CDR1 is SGDLS and CDR2 is YYNGEE. V lost 4 bases to trimming and J lost 2 bases; unmatched junction nucleotides: 2. This CDR3 is CASSLQGTNEKLFF. The CDR3 nucleotides read TGTGCCAGCAGCCTACAGGGGACTAATGAAAAACTGTTTTTT.

The chain links TRBV18 to TRBJ1-3; 8 bases fit TRBD1. J was trimmed by 0 bases and V by 3 bases; bases with no gene match: 7. This CDR3 is built from 17 residues. Germline loops: CDR1 KGHSH, CDR2 LQKENI. CDR3 sequence reads: CASSPGQALLSGNTIYF. CDR3 DNA: TGTGCCAGCTCACCGGGACAGGCCTTGCTCTCTGGAAACACCATATATTTT.

The CDR3 is CAWSGRHSPLHF. CDR3 sequence (DNA): TGTGCCTGGAGTGGGAGGCATTCACCCCTCCACTTT. This sequence joins TRBV30 and TRBJ1-6; D ambiguous. Per the germline V gene, CDR1 is GTSNPN and CDR2 is SVGIG (reference sequence). V lost 1 base and J 8 bases, leaving 6 bases between the germline ends. The CDR3 consists of 12 residues. The full variable domain, with the rest looked up from reference TRBV30 and TRBJ1-6, is SQTIHQWPATLVQPVGSPLSLECTVEGTSNPNLYWYRQAAGRGLQLLFYSVGIGQISSEVPQNLSASRPQDRQFILSSKKLLLSDSGFYLCAWSGRHSPLHFGNGTRLTVT.

The chain has TRBV2 and TRBJ1-5, with no clear D. Germline-derived CDR1 and CDR2 are SNHLY and FYNNEI. Trimming left V 8 bases short and J 6 bases short, with 20 bases between. The CDR3 runs 15 residues. The CDR3 protein is CASGPVGRSGQPQHF. The CDR3 DNA reads TGTGCCAGCGGCCCCGTGGGGAGGAGCGGTCAGCCCCAGCATTTT.

The V call is TRBV29-1, the J call TRBJ2-3, with 8 bases fitting TRBD1. V dropped 6 bases and J dropped 0; count of bases not matched to a gene: 2. CDR1 is SQVTM, CDR2 ANQGSEA, per germline. The CDR3 contains 13 residues. CDR3 DNA: TGCAGCGTCGACAGGGGAAGCACAGATACGCAGTATTTT. Its translation is CSVDRGSTDTQYF.

The V and J genes are TRBV24-1 and TRBJ2-6; D not certain. The CDR3 length is 16 residues. V was shortened by 2 bases and J by 0 bases, with 7 bases between the two germline ends. CDR1 is KGHDR and CDR2 is SFDVKD in the germline V gene. Here the CDR3 reads CATSDYSVSGANVLTF. The CDR3 nucleotides are TGTGCCACCAGTGATTACAGTGTCTCTGGGGCCAACGTCCTGACTTTC.

This clone appeared a single time. The chain uses TRBV6-4 and TRBJ1-1; perhaps TRBD1 as D (5 bases). Germline loops: CDR1 MRHNA, CDR2 SNTAGT. V lost 6 bases to trimming and J lost 1 base, with 9 bases between them. The CDR3 loop spans 13 amino acids. The CDR3 sequence is CASSTQGNTEAFF. CDR3 DNA: TGTGCCAGCAGCACGCAGGGGAACACTGAAGCTTTCTTT.

Only a few counts were recorded for this clone. The chain carries TRBV10-3 and TRBJ2-1, with 11 bases that match TRBD2. Trimming at V came to 6 bases and at J to 11 bases, leaving 6 bases not matched to a gene. The CDR3 sequence is 13 residues long. Germline V gene data show CDR1 as ENHRY and CDR2 as SYGVKD. As DNA, the CDR3 is TGTGCCATCAGACTAGCGGGAGACGTAAAGCAGTTCTTC. Residues: CAIRLAGDVKQFF.

J is TRBJ2-1 and V is TRBV4-2, with 12 bases matching TRBD2. Germline V gene lookup returns CDR1 LGHNA and CDR2 YNFKEQ. Trimming at V came to 0 bases and at J to 6 bases, leaving 3 bases not matched to a gene. The CDR3 has 16 residues. The CDR3 nucleotides are TGTGCCAGCAGCCAAGATGGACTAGCGGGAACCAATGAGCAGTTCTTC. It encodes CASSQDGLAGTNEQFF.

J is TRBJ2-1 and V is TRBV5-1; tentative D call: TRBD2 (5 bases). Germline V lookup: CDR1 SGHRS, CDR2 YFSETQ. The CDR3 is made up of 16 amino acids. V was trimmed by 0 bases and J by 0 bases, leaving 10 bases between them. CDR3 protein: CASSLGRATSYNEQFF. CDR3 DNA sequence: TGCGCCAGCAGCTTGGGGCGGGCTACCTCCTACAATGAGCAGTTCTTC.